The subject of this entry is one T cell receptor (beta chain). Its cognate antigen is unknown. Sequencing used immunoSEQ multiplex PCR; TCRdb keeps in-frame clones, though not all of them. The sample gives some 80,000 clones, roughly 80% of which show up once; under 2.5% is in the top ten. These data are taken from a study of T cell clones after liver transplantation. Notes on the study in general: These preliminary findings come from unstandardized post-transplant sampling times.

CDR1 SGHRS and CDR2 YFSETQ come from the germline V gene. The CDR3 is 16 amino acids. Trimming removed 3 bases at V and 1 base at J, with 16 bases between. Specimen: CD4+ T cells from blood, collected 48 months after liver transplant. This sequence joins TRBV5-1 and TRBJ1-1, with a weak D call TRBD1 (5 bases). This TCR was recovered from a human patient who received a liver transplant. Some T cells may be graft donor cells. The CDR3 DNA follows: TGCGCCAGCAGCTCGGGGGTGAATCGGGGGAACACTGAAGCTTTCTTT. This sequence encodes CASSSGVNRGNTEAFF.